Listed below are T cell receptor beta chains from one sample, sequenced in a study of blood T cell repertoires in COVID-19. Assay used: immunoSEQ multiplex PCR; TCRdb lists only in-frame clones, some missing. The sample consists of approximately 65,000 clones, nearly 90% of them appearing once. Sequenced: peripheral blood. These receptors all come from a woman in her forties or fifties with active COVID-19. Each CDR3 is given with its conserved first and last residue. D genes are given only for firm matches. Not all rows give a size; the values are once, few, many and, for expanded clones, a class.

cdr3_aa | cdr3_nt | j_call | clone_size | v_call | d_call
CASSESGVSGNTIYF | TGTGCCAGCAGTGAATCGGGGGTCTCTGGAAACACCATATATTTT | TRBJ1-3 | NA | TRBV25-1 | NA
CASSLQGGYGYTF | TGTGCCAGCTCACTACAGGGGGGCTATGGCTACACCTTC | TRBJ1-2 | NA | TRBV18 | TRBD1
CASSFNTGEYYEQYF | TGCGCCAGCAGCTTCAATACAGGGGAGTATTACGAGCAGTACTTC | TRBJ2-7 | once | TRBV5-1 | TRBD1
CASTQRGGFNNEQFF | TGTGCCAGCACTCAAAGAGGGGGATTCAACAATGAGCAGTTCTTC | TRBJ2-1 | NA | TRBV27 | NA
CASSQAGDRQETQYF | TGTGCCAGCAGCCAAGCTGGGGACAGACAAGAGACCCAGTACTTC | TRBJ2-5 | NA | TRBV7-3 | TRBD1
CASSLVAAVTDTQYF | TGTGCCAGCAGTTTAGTAGCGGCAGTCACAGATACGCAGTATTTT | TRBJ2-3 | NA | TRBV28 | NA
CASSATSKEETQYF | TGTGCCAGCAGCGCGACTAGTAAGGAAGAGACCCAGTACTTC | TRBJ2-5 | NA | TRBV9 | NA
CASSRTGNTEAFF | TGTGCCAGCAGCCGGACAGGGAACACTGAAGCTTTCTTT | TRBJ1-1 | NA | TRBV7-9 | TRBD1
CASSAGAGGPQETQYF | TGTGCCAGCAGCGCGGGGGCGGGAGGGCCCCAAGAGACCCAGTACTTC | TRBJ2-5 | NA | TRBV7-3 | TRBD2
CASSSRRGQGYDTQYF | TGTGCCAGCAGCTCCAGACGCGGACAGGGTTACGATACGCAGTATTTT | TRBJ2-3 | few | TRBV7-9 | TRBD1
CASRGGLAGVYEQYF | TGTGCCAGCAGGGGAGGACTAGCGGGAGTCTACGAGCAGTACTTC | TRBJ2-7 | NA | TRBV28 | TRBD2
CASSISGAYNEQFF | TGTGCCAGCAGCATTAGCGGGGCCTACAATGAGCAGTTCTTC | TRBJ2-1 | NA | TRBV7-3 | TRBD2
CASSLRDRGWGNTEAFF | TGTGCCAGCAGCTTACGGGACAGAGGGTGGGGAAACACTGAAGCTTTCTTT | TRBJ1-1 | NA | TRBV7-8 | TRBD1
CASSSRLAGAGETQYF | TGTGCCAGCAGCTCTCGGCTAGCGGGAGCGGGCGAGACCCAGTACTTC | TRBJ2-5 | NA | TRBV7-6 | TRBD2
CASSSGQNTIYF | TGTGCCAGCAGCTCGGGACAGAACACCATATATTTT | TRBJ1-3 | NA | TRBV5-5 | TRBD1
CASSSPTGGRNGYTF | TGTGCCAGCAGTTCTCCGACAGGGGGCAGGAATGGCTACACCTTC | TRBJ1-2 | NA | TRBV27 | TRBD1
CASSLGLAGDTQYF | TGTGCCAGCAGCTTAGGACTAGCGGGAGATACGCAGTATTTT | TRBJ2-3 | NA | TRBV5-5 | TRBD2
CASSRRGGPNTGELFF | TGCGCCAGCAGTAGGCGGGGGGGACCGAACACCGGGGAGCTGTTTTTT | TRBJ2-2 | few | TRBV10-1 | TRBD2
CSASSRGRVMRFF | TGCAGTGCTAGTTCTAGGGGCAGGGTAATGCGGTTCTTC | TRBJ2-1 | NA | TRBV20-1 | NA
CAIKGSQETQYF | TGTGCCATTAAGGGGTCACAAGAGACCCAGTACTTC | TRBJ2-5 | NA | TRBV28 | NA